This T cell receptor beta chain comes out of a study of blood T cell repertoires in COVID-19. Sequenced by immunoSEQ multiplex PCR; TCRdb stores in-frame clones only, minus some. The sample carries 99,000 or so clones, 85% to 90% recorded once. CDR1 MGHDK and CDR2 SYGVNS come from the germline V gene. This CDR3 is 14 amino acids long. V was shortened by 3 bases and J by 5 bases, with 10 bases between the two germline ends. Sequenced material: peripheral blood. The clonotype comes from a man aged 50 to 59 with acute or convalescent COVID-19. This chain uses TRBV25-1 with TRBJ1-4, with no clear D. As DNA, the CDR3 is TGTGCCAGCAGTGAGCGAGGGCTCAATGAAAAACTGTTTTTT. Amino acids: CASSERGLNEKLFF.